Listed here are 9 T cell receptor beta chains from one sample, sequenced in a study of cytomegalovirus exposure and HLA in healthy donors. PCR used 60 Vbeta primers and 13 Jbeta primers. The repertoire was sequenced with immunoSEQ multiplex PCR; TCRdb's copy has only in-frame clones and lacks some. The sample has some 78,000 clones; roughly three quarters are singletons. Sequencing input: PBMCs. These receptor sequences come from a woman between 45 and 60 years old in good health and CMV-seropositive.

This rearrangement joins TRBV29-1 to TRBJ2-3, with 8 bases that match TRBD2. Germline V gene sequence: CDR1 SQVTM, CDR2 ANQGSEA. This CDR3 comprises 14 residues. The CDR3 DNA is TGCAGAGACCCAGCGGGAGAGATCACAGATACGCAGTATTTT. It yields the protein CRDPAGEITDTQYF.

The chain uses TRBV5-8 and TRBJ2-3, with 7 bases fitting TRBD2. CDR3 length: 16 residues. With 0 bases clipped from V and 1 base from J, the junction kept 5 bases outside the gene matches. Looked up from germline, CDR1 is SGHTS and CDR2 is YDEGEE. This CDR3 reads CASSLGLGRGTDTQYF. The CDR3 DNA follows: TGTGCCAGCAGCTTGGGGCTGGGGAGGGGCACAGATACGCAGTATTTT. Filled out from reference TRBV5-8 and TRBJ2-3, the complete variable domain reads EAGVTQSPTHLIKTRGQQATLRCSPISGHTSVYWYQQALGLGLQFLLWYDEGEERNRGNFPPRFSGRQFPNYSSELNVNALELEDSALYLCASSLGLGRGTDTQYFGPGTRLTVL.

The rearrangement links TRBV5-1 to TRBJ2-1; a possible D gene is TRBD1 (7 bases). V shed 0 bases and J shed 6 bases, with 16 bases lying between them. The germline gives CDR1 SGHRS, CDR2 YFSETQ. The CDR3 consists of 16 residues. CDR3 protein: CASSLGRGLKSNEQFF. The DNA for the CDR3 is TGCGCCAGCAGCTTGGGGAGGGGGCTAAAATCCAATGAGCAGTTCTTC.

A few counts support this clone. This sequence joins TRBV5-1 and TRBJ2-1; D may be TRBD1 (6 bases). In germline, CDR1 is SGHRS, CDR2 YFSETQ. The CDR3 loop spans 14 amino acids. Trimming shortened V by 4 bases and J by 6 bases, and 14 bases separated the two germline ends. The CDR3 loop reads CASSPNDRSNEQFF. CDR3 coding DNA: TGCGCCAGCAGCCCTAATGACAGGAGCAATGAGCAGTTCTTC.

As DNA, the CDR3 is TGTGCCAGCAGAACAGGGGGGTATAGCAATCAGCCCCAGCATTTT. Translating it yields CASRTGGYSNQPQHF. This sequence joins TRBV6-1 and TRBJ1-5; TRBD1 matches at 8 bases. This CDR3 has 15 residues. Per germline, CDR1 MNHNS and CDR2 SASEGT. Trimming removed 6 bases from V and 0 bases from J; junction bases left unmatched: 4.

The chain has TRBV13 and TRBJ2-3; maybe TRBD2 (5 bases). Trimming stripped 6 bases from V and 3 bases from J, with 10 bases between. Germline V gene data show CDR1 as PRHDT and CDR2 as FYEKMQ (reference sequence). The CDR3 has 13 amino acids. Here the CDR3 reads CASSWTGTDTQYF. The DNA for the CDR3 is TGTGCCAGCAGTTGGACGGGGACAGATACGCAGTATTTT.

CDR3 sequence reads: CASSNPPGGIYEQYV. The CDR3 nucleotides read TGTGCCAGCAGCAACCCCCCAGGGGGTATTTACGAGCAGTACGTC. The chain is built from TRBV21-1 and TRBJ2-7; TRBD1, the table's D call, was not compared with the DNA. TRBV21-1 is a documented pseudogene. The CDR3 extends over 15 amino acids.

This clone has more than one count but fewer than ten. The rearrangement uses TRBV9 and TRBJ2-2; D may be TRBD2 (6 bases). V was shortened by 3 bases and J by 2 bases, with 11 bases between the two germline ends. Germline V gives CDR1 SGDLS, CDR2 YYNGEE. This CDR3 contains 15 residues. CDR3 DNA sequence: TGTGCCAGCAGCGATCGTAGCGGTAACACCGGGGAGCTGTTTTTT. Translated: CASSDRSGNTGELFF.

This clone was detected a few times. CDR3 DNA sequence: TGTGCCAGCAGCTTATGGTCAGGGGGCGGATCACCCCTCCACTTT. Protein sequence: CASSLWSGGGSPLHF. V gene TRBV7-6 combines with J gene TRBJ1-6, with TRBD1 identical over 8 bases. The CDR3 length is 15 residues. Per the germline V gene, CDR1 is SGHVS and CDR2 is FNYEAQ. The V and J ends lost 2 bases and 10 bases, in that order; junction bases with no gene match: 7.